The clone carrying this T cell receptor beta chain was counted a few times. As yet, its antigen is unknown. The sample originates from a study of T-cell memory formation after mild COVID-19. In the study overall: Clusters were largely donor specific. Study-wide results and limits: In pre-infection memory, a portion of responding clones appeared, which suggested that cross-reactive memory joined. Among clones peaking at day 37 in the second wave, SARS-CoV-2 specificity remained unconfirmed. The study found contracting CD4+ clones mainly in CM and EM and contracting CD8+ clones in EMRA.

The germline gives CDR1 SEHNR, CDR2 FQNEAQ (reference sequence). The CDR3 is 15 residues long. Losses at the gene ends were 8 bases for V and 4 bases for J; bases not matched to a gene: 4. Each CDR3 protein gets one entry after TCRdb re-called the 5' RACE reads with MiXCR. The sample contains some 69,000 distinct CDR3 sequences, 16% of which appear only once. What was sequenced was PBMCs or a T cell subset sorted from them (not recorded which). The TCR sequence derives from an adult woman who had mild COVID-19 (a few samples of this study predate the infection). Cell type and time point are not known. V gene TRBV7-9 combines with J gene TRBJ2-3; 15 bases align to TRBD2. The CDR3 DNA follows: TGTGCCAGCGCCCGGACTAGCGGGGGGGCAGATACGCAGTATTTT. Translation gives CASARTSGGADTQYF.